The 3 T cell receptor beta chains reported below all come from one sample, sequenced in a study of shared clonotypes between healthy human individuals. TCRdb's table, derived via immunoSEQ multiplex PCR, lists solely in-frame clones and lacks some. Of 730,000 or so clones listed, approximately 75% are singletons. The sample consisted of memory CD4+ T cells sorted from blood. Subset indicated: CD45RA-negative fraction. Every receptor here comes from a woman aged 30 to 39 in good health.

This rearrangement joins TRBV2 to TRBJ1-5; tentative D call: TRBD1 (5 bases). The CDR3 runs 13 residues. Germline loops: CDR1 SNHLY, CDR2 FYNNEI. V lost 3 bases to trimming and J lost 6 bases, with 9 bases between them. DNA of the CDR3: TGTGCCAGCAGTGACAGGGAGGCTCAGCCCCAGCATTTT. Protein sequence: CASSDREAQPQHF.

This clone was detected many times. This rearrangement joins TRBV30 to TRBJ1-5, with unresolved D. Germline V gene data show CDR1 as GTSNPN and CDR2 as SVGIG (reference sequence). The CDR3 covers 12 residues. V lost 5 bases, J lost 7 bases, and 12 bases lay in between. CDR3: CAWGETRQPQHF. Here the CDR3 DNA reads TGTGCCTGGGGGGAGACTAGACAGCCCCAGCATTTT.

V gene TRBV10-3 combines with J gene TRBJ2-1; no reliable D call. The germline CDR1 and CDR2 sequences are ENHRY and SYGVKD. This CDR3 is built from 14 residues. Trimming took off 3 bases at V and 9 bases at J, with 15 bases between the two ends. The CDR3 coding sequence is TGTGCCATCAGTGACCTCAGACCGGGCCCTGAGCAGTTCTTC. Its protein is CAISDLRPGPEQFF.